Each of the 29 T cell receptor beta chains below was sequenced from the same sample in a study of tumor-infiltrating lymphocytes in primary liver carcinoma. Extraction of RNA together with DNA used about 17-30 mg of unsorted bulk tissue. A constant-region primer primed TCR beta cDNA synthesis from 500 ng of total RNA. Libraries for TCR beta were built through three nested multiplex PCR rounds, which together made up a slightly modified ARM-PCR procedure. For around 9 cycles apiece, the opening two PCR rounds ran with TRBV1-TRBV30 forward primers and a C-beta reverse primer. From the multiplex PCR reads, TCRdb called clonotypes with MiXCR, one entry per CDR3 protein. The data contain more than 45,000 distinct CDR3 sequences, about 70% of them singletons. The sequencing input was liver tumor tissue from sampling region 3. The subset here: tumor region T3, left-lateral pole. Receptors were obtained from a middle-aged man with primary liver carcinoma and hepatitis B virus infection.

Ten or more counts support this clonotype. The V and J genes are TRBV6-2 or TRBV6-3 and TRBJ2-1; D unclear. This CDR3 is 17 amino acids long. V shed 1 base and J shed 0 bases, with 13 bases lying between them. Germline loops: CDR1 MNHEY, CDR2 SVGEGT. The CDR3 loop is CASSYFGHHSSYNEQFF. The CDR3 nucleotides read TGTGCCAGCAGTTACTTCGGTCACCATAGCTCCTACAATGAGCAGTTCTTC.

This clonotype was recorded only once. One end of the junction fails to match germline, which may point to a read error. The V and J genes are TRBV11-2 and TRBJ2-1, with a possible D match to TRBD1 (5 bases). The CDR3 totals 13 residues. Looked up from germline, CDR1 is SGHAT and CDR2 is FQNNGV. DNA for the CDR3: TGTGCCAGCAGTCCATTAGACAGAGATGAGCAATTCTTC. The encoded protein is CASSPLDRDEQFF.

Points on this clonotype: A much larger clone lies one base from this, so it may be a read error. V gene TRBV30 combines with J gene TRBJ2-1, with D possibly being TRBD2 (6 bases). Germline V gene sequence: CDR1 GTSNPN, CDR2 SVGIG (reference sequence). Trimming removed 2 bases from V and 14 bases from J, with 13 bases in between. The CDR3 has 11 residues. The CDR3: CAWSMEGAEFF. DNA of the CDR3: TGTGCCTGGAGTATGGAGGGAGCGGAGTTCTTC.

The chain links TRBV6-2 or TRBV6-3 to TRBJ2-1, with 10 bases matching TRBD2. The junction had 14 bases not matched to a gene; V was cut back by 2 bases and J by 13 bases. The germline V gene encodes CDR1 MNHEY and CDR2 SVGEGT. This CDR3 has 16 amino acids. The CDR3 DNA reads as TGTGCCAGCAGTTACAACCTAGCGGGAGTCGGTAATGGACAGTTCTTC. Translated: CASSYNLAGVGNGQFF.

This sequence joins TRBV25-1 and TRBJ2-5; D is uncertain. V lost 5 bases and J 4 bases, leaving 14 bases between the germline ends. The germline gives CDR1 MGHDK, CDR2 SYGVNS. This CDR3 has 14 residues. The chain's CDR3 is CASSPHTGLETQYF. Here the CDR3 DNA reads TGTGCCAGCAGTCCCCACACCGGCCTAGAGACCCAGTACTTC.

This clonotype was counted many times. V is TRBV5-1 and J is TRBJ2-1; TRBD2 matches at 8 bases. The J segment lost 5 bases and the V segment lost 1 base, leaving 5 bases of the junction unmatched. The CDR3 has 15 amino acids. CDR1 is SGHRS and CDR2 is YFSETQ in the germline V gene. The CDR3 DNA sequence: TGCGCCAGCAGCTTGACTAGCGGACTTGACAATGAGCAGTTCTTC. Translation: CASSLTSGLDNEQFF.

Remarks on this clonotype: The germline gene is not matched at one end of the junction; a read error may be the cause. The CDR3 coding sequence is TGTGCCATCAGTGCGGTGGCCCTCTCCTACGAGCAATACTTC. Its protein is CAISAVALSYEQYF. The rearrangement links TRBV10-3 to TRBJ2-7; unclear D gene. Per the germline V gene, CDR1 is ENHRY and CDR2 is SYGVKD. This CDR3 region has 14 residues.

Many counts were recorded for this clonotype. The gene calls are TRBV2 and TRBJ2-3; 8 positions match TRBD1. Germline trimming cut 7 bases from V and 5 bases from J; bases unmatched to any gene: 2. The CDR3 loop spans 12 amino acids. Per germline, CDR1 SNHLY and CDR2 FYNNEI. CDR3: CASKQGVDTQYF. CDR3 coding DNA: TGTGCCAGCAAACAGGGGGTAGATACGCAGTATTTT. The entire variable domain, with the rest obtained from reference TRBV2 and TRBJ2-3, is as follows: EPEVTQTPSHQVTQMGQEVILRCVPISNHLYFYWYRQILGQKVEFLVSFYNNEISEKSEIFDDQFSVERPDGSNFTLKIRSTKLEDSAMYFCASKQGVDTQYFGPGTRLTVL.

In its sample, this clonotype was seen many times. The rearrangement links TRBV30 to TRBJ2-7, with 8 bases lining up with TRBD1. The CDR3 sequence is 12 residues long. The V and J ends lost 2 bases and 5 bases, in that order; junction bases with no gene match: 2. CDR1 and CDR2 (germline): GTSNPN, SVGIG (reference sequence). The CDR3 coding sequence is TGTGCCTGGAGTTCGACAGGGGACGAGCAGTACTTC. Protein sequence: CAWSSTGDEQYF.

Of note for this clonotype: At one boundary the junction diverges from the germline segment, which might be a read error. The chain employs TRBV11-2 and TRBJ2-2, with a tentative D call TRBD2 (5 bases). CDR3 length: 16 amino acids. The germline CDR1 and CDR2 sequences are SGHAT and FQNNGV. This chain's CDR3 is CAGSFVALTGTGELSF. Written as DNA, the CDR3 is TGTGCCGGCAGCTTTGTGGCGTTAACGGGAACCGGGGAGCTGTCTTTT.

For this clonotype: A read error is possible here, since a much larger clone lies one base away. Because the CDR3 is missing its conserved closing phenylalanine or tryptophan, this is likely a read error. This chain uses TRBV28 with TRBJ2-7, with D unresolved. Germline CDR1 reads MDHEN; CDR2 reads SYDVKM. The V end was cut by 3 bases, the J end by 3 bases, with 6 bases between. The CDR3 totals 12 residues. For the CDR3, the DNA is TGTGCCAGCAGTTTGGTCGGCTACGAGCAGTACTTA. It yields the protein CASSLVGYEQYL.

About this clonotype: The junction and the germline gene differ at one end; a read error may be behind it. The chain uses TRBV29-1 and TRBJ2-3; 7 bases map to TRBD1. Germline V gene data show CDR1 as SQVTM and CDR2 as ANQGSEA. The CDR3 contains 13 residues. The CDR3 reads CRVEETGIDTQYF. The DNA for the CDR3 is TGCAGGGTTGAAGAGACAGGGATAGATACGCAGTATTTT.

In this sample, this clonotype is medium-sized (0.01 to 0.1%). The rearrangement links TRBV29-1 to TRBJ2-3; 9 bases are a match to TRBD1. CDR1 and CDR2 (germline): SQVTM, ANQGSEA. The CDR3 sequence is 14 residues long. The junction had 7 bases not matched to a gene; V was cut back by 4 bases and J by 5 bases. CDR3 amino acids: CSVVAGTGLDTQYF. The CDR3 bases are TGCAGCGTTGTGGCCGGGACAGGGCTAGATACGCAGTATTTT.

Concerning this clonotype: A junction end diverges from the germline sequence, so it may reflect a read error. The chain employs TRBV28 and TRBJ2-7; a weak D match, TRBD2 (5 bases). CDR3 size: 12 residues. Germline lookup yields CDR1 MDHEN and CDR2 SYDVKM. The CDR3 region has the DNA TGTACCAGCAGCCCGCGAGGGTACGAGCAGTGCTTC. As protein: CTSSPRGYEQCF.

At least ten counts were recorded for this clonotype. This rearrangement joins TRBV6-6 to TRBJ1-5, with D unclear. V was cut by 5 bases and J by 3 bases, with 5 bases left in between. There are 12 residues in the CDR3. Germline lookup yields CDR1 MNHNY and CDR2 SVGAGI (reference sequence). This chain's CDR3 is CASSLPNQPQHF. CDR3 in DNA: TGTGCCAGCAGTCTCCCCAATCAGCCCCAGCATTTT.

A note on this clonotype: The conserved phenylalanine or tryptophan is not found at the CDR3 terminus, so this likely reflects a read error. This rearrangement joins TRBV30 to TRBJ2-7, with 9 positions matching TRBD1. This CDR3 has 14 residues. Germline CDR1 GTSNPN, CDR2 SVGIG (reference sequence). V shed 0 bases and J 3 bases; nucleotides not matched to a gene: 3. This chain's CDR3 is CAWSVDRGVYEQYL. The DNA of the CDR3 is TGTGCCTGGAGTGTGGACAGGGGTGTCTACGAGCAGTACTTA.

In this sample, this clonotype turned up many times. This chain links TRBV6-1 with TRBJ2-6; a weak D match, TRBD1 (6 bases). Trimming cost V 9 bases and J 0 bases, with 15 bases left between them. In germline, CDR1 is MNHNS, CDR2 SASEGT. The CDR3 is 16 residues long. CDR3 DNA: TGTGCCAGTACCAGGACAGCGGACTCTGGGGCCAACGTCCTGACTTTC. It specifies CASTRTADSGANVLTF.

This clonotype was picked up many times. The rearrangement links TRBV4-1 to TRBJ1-4, with D maybe TRBD1 (6 bases). The V gene lost 4 bases and the J gene lost 0 bases, with 12 bases spanning the gap. The germline V gene has CDR1 MGHRA and CDR2 YSYEKL. The CDR3 consists of 16 residues. CDR3 residues: CASSRQQGATNEKLFF. CDR3 sequence (DNA): TGCGCCAGCAGCCGCCAACAGGGTGCAACTAATGAAAAACTGTTTTTT.

For this clonotype: An end of the junction differs from the germline gene, which may be a read error. The rearrangement links TRBV18 to TRBJ1-3, with a tentative D call TRBD1 (5 bases). The CDR3 is made up of 12 amino acids. The V gene's germline CDR1 is KGHSH and CDR2 LQKENI. CDR3 region: CASSLGDGSLGF. The CDR3 nucleotides read TGTGCCAGCTCACTGGGGGACGGTTCCCTCGGCTTT.

This clonotype occurred many times. The DNA for the CDR3 is TGCAGCGTCGCAACCCTATCGGACAGGGGGCCGAATGGCTACACCTTC. The encoded protein is CSVATLSDRGPNGYTF. The J gene is TRBJ1-2, the V gene TRBV29-1, with 11 bases matching TRBD1. Trimming at V came to 6 bases and at J to 6 bases, leaving 15 bases not matched to a gene. CDR3 size: 16 residues. CDR1 and CDR2 (germline): SQVTM, ANQGSEA.

The chain links TRBV30 to TRBJ2-5, with D unclear. Trimming took 0 bases from V and 1 from J, leaving 12 bases between them. CDR3 size: 15 residues. CDR1 and CDR2 (germline): GTSNPN, SVGIG (reference sequence). For the CDR3, the DNA is TGTGCCTGGAGTGTATGTTGGCAGGTCCAAGAGACCCAGTACTTC. As protein: CAWSVCWQVQETQYF.

This clonotype was recorded once. The rearrangement uses TRBV4-1 and TRBJ2-1, with D perhaps being TRBD1 or TRBD2 (6 bases each). The CDR3 is 16 amino acids. V lost 5 bases, J lost 3 bases, and 17 bases lay in between. Germline values: CDR1 MGHRA, CDR2 YSYEKL. This CDR3 reads CASSSVRGGFYNEQFF. CDR3 DNA sequence: TGCGCCAGCAGCTCCGTTAGAGGGGGGTTCTACAATGAGCAGTTCTTC.

This rearrangement joins TRBV5-1 to TRBJ2-2, with TRBD1 as a possible D gene (7 bases). Trimming removed 3 bases at V and 5 bases at J, with 20 bases between. Germline V CDR1 and CDR2: SGHRS, YFSETQ. The CDR3 is 17 amino acids. In DNA form, the CDR3 reads TGCGCCAGCAGCTGGGAGCCTGCAGGGGGGAATACCGGGGAGCTGTTTTTT. Amino acid sequence: CASSWEPAGGNTGELFF.

There are a few counts of this clonotype. The V call is TRBV7-3, the J call TRBJ2-1; D not certain. The CDR3 length is 16 residues. The V gene lost 5 bases and the J gene lost 8 bases, with 22 bases spanning the gap. Germline lookup yields CDR1 SGHTA and CDR2 FQGTGA. The CDR3 here is CASSLLPPTEGYEQFF. The DNA for the CDR3 is TGTGCCAGCAGCCTCCTACCGCCGACCGAAGGTTATGAGCAGTTCTTC.

This clonotype is medium-sized. The chain links TRBV29-1 to TRBJ1-1; 7 bases are a match to TRBD1. Germline V gene sequence: CDR1 SQVTM, CDR2 ANQGSEA. The CDR3 runs to 10 residues. After removal of 5 bases from V and 8 bases from J, the junction contained 2 bases not matched to a gene. This chain's CDR3 is CSVTTGEAFF. CDR3 bases: TGCAGCGTTACGACAGGGGAAGCTTTCTTT.

The J gene is TRBJ2-7, the V gene TRBV10-2; D possibly corresponds to TRBD1 (6 bases). The length of the CDR3 is 14 residues. The germline V and J ends were trimmed by 11 bases and 2 bases, with 19 bases remaining between them. From germline, CDR1 is WSHSY and CDR2 SAAADI. The CDR3 DNA is TGCGCCGTCTCTGGACAGAGACCCCCCTACGAGCAGTACTTC. Translated: CAVSGQRPPYEQYF.

To note about this clonotype: The junction does not match germline at one end; this may be a read error. The chain has TRBV11-1 and TRBJ2-1; TRBD2 aligns across 8 bases. This CDR3 comprises 17 residues. Germline V gene data show CDR1 as SGHAT and CDR2 as FQDESV (reference sequence). The CDR3: CAGSLGLEGEVDNERFF. The CDR3 DNA sequence: TGTGCCGGCAGCCTGGGACTAGAGGGAGAAGTTGACAATGAGCGGTTCTTC. The full variable domain, with the rest looked up from reference TRBV11-1 and TRBJ2-1, is EAEVAQSPRYKITEKSQAVAFWCDPISGHATLYWYRQILGQGPELLVQFQDESVVDDSQLPKDRFSAERLKGVDSTLKIQPAELGDSAMYLCAGSLGLEGEVDNERFFGPGTRLTVL.

Comment on this clonotype: The missing conserved phenylalanine or tryptophan at the end of this CDR3 makes a read error likely. This rearrangement joins TRBV7-2 to TRBJ1-2; 7 bases map to TRBD1. The length of the CDR3 is 14 residues. V shed 3 bases and J 7 bases; nucleotides not matched to a gene: 8. Germline V gene lookup returns CDR1 SGHTA and CDR2 FQGNSA. The CDR3 spells CASSFFDRASGYTI. CDR3 bases: TGTGCCAGCAGCTTCTTCGACAGGGCCAGTGGCTACACCATC.

This clonotype was found many times. CDR3 loop: CASRIGTSGSVGTQYF. The CDR3 nucleotides read TGCGCCAGCAGGATCGGGACTAGCGGGAGCGTAGGGACCCAGTACTTC. The V and J genes are TRBV4-1 and TRBJ2-5; 14 bases are shared with TRBD2. This CDR3 is 16 amino acids long. The V and J ends lost 6 bases and 7 bases, in that order; junction bases with no gene match: 10. From germline, CDR1 is MGHRA and CDR2 YSYEKL.